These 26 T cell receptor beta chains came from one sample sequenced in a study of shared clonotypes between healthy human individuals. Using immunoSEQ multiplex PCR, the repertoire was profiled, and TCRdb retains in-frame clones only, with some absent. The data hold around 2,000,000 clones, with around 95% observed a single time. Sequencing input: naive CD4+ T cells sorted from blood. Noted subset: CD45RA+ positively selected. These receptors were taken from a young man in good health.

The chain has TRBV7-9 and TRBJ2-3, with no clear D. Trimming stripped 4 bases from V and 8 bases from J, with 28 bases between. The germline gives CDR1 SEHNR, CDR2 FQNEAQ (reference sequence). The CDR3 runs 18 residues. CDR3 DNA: TGTGCCAGCAGCTATCTCCTGGGAACTTCCATTGGGTACGCTACGCAGTATTTT. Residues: CASSYLLGTSIGYATQYF.

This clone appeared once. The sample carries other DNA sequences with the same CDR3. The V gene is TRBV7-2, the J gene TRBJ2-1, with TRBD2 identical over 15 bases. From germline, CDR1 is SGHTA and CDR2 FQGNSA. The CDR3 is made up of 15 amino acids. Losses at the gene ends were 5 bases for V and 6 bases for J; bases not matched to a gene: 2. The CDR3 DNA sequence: TGTGCCAGCAGCCAGGGACTAGCGGGAGGCAATGAGCAGTTCTTC. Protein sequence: CASSQGLAGGNEQFF.

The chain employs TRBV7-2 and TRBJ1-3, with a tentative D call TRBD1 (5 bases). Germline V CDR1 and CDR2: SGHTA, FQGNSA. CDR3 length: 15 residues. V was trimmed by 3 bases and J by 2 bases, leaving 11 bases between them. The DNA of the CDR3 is TGTGCCAGCAGCTTTCCAGGGATTACTGGAAACACCATATATTTT. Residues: CASSFPGITGNTIYF.

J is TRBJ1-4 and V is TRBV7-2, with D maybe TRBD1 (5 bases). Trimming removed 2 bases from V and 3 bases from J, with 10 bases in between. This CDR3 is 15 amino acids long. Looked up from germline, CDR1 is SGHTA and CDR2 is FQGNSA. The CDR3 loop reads CASSLPRDANEKLFF. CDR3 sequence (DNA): TGTGCCAGCAGCTTACCCCGGGACGCTAATGAAAAACTGTTTTTT.

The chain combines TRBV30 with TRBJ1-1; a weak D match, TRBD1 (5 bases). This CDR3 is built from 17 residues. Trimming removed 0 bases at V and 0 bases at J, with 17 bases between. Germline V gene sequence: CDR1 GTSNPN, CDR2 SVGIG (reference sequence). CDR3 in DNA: TGTGCCTGGAGTGTCGGGAAGACAGACTTCCTGAACACTGAAGCTTTCTTT. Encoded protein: CAWSVGKTDFLNTEAFF.

CDR3 loop: CASSATANTGELFF. DNA of the CDR3: TGTGCCAGCAGCGCGACAGCGAACACCGGGGAGCTGTTTTTT. This rearrangement joins TRBV9 to TRBJ2-2; TRBD1 is a possible D gene (5 bases). The V and J ends lost 3 bases and 0 bases respectively, with 6 bases between them. Germline-derived CDR1 and CDR2 are SGDLS and YYNGEE. CDR3 length: 14 amino acids.

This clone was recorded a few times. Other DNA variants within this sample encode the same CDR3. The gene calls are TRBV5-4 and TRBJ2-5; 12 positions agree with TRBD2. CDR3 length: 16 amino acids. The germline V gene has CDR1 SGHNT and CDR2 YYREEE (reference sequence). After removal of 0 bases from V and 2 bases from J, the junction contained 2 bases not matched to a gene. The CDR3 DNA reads TGTGCCAGCAGCTTGGAACTAGCGGGGGGTCAAGAGACCCAGTACTTC. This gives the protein CASSLELAGGQETQYF.

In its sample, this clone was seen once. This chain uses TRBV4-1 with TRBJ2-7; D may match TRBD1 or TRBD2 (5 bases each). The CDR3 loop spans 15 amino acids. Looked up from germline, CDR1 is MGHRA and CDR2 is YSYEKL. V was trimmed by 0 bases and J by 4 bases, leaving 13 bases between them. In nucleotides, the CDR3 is TGCGCCAGCAGCCAAGACGAGGGACCCGATTACGAGCAGTACTTC. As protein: CASSQDEGPDYEQYF.

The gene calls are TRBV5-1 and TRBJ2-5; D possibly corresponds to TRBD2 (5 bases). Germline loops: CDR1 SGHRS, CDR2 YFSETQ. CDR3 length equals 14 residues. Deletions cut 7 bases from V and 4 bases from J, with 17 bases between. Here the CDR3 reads CASLSLRAGETQYF. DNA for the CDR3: TGCGCCAGCCTCTCCTTGCGGGCGGGAGAGACCCAGTACTTC.

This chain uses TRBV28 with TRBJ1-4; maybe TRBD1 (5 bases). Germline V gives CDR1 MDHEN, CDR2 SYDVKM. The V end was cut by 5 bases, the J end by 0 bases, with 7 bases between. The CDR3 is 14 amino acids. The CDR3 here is CASSDSATNEKLFF. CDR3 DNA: TGTGCCAGCAGTGACAGTGCAACTAATGAAAAACTGTTTTTT. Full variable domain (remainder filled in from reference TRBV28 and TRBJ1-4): DVKVTQSSRYLVKRTGEKVFLECVQDMDHENMFWYRQDPGLGLRLIYFSYDVKMKEKGDIPEGYSVSREKKERFSLILESASTNQTSMYLCASSDSATNEKLFFGSGTQLSVL.

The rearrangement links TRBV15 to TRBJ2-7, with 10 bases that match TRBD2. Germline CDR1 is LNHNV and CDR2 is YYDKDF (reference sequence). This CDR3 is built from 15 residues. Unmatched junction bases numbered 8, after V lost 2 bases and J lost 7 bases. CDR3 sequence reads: CATSRWASGSWEQYF. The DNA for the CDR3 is TGTGCCACCAGCAGATGGGCTAGCGGGAGCTGGGAGCAGTACTTC.

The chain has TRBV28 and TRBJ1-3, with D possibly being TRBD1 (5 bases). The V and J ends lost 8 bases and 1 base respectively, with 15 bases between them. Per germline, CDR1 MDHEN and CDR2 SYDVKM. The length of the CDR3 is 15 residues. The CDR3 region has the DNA TGTGCCAGCGGACTTACAGGACTATCTGGAAACACCATATATTTT. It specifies CASGLTGLSGNTIYF. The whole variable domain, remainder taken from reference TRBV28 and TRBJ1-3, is DVKVTQSSRYLVKRTGEKVFLECVQDMDHENMFWYRQDPGLGLRLIYFSYDVKMKEKGDIPEGYSVSREKKERFSLILESASTNQTSMYLCASGLTGLSGNTIYFGEGSWLTVV.

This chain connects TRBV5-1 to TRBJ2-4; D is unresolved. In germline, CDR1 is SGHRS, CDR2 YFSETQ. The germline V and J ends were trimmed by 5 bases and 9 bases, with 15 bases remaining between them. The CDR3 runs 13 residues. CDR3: CASSHGPRGIQYF. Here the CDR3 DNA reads TGCGCCAGCAGTCACGGCCCCCGCGGCATTCAGTACTTC.

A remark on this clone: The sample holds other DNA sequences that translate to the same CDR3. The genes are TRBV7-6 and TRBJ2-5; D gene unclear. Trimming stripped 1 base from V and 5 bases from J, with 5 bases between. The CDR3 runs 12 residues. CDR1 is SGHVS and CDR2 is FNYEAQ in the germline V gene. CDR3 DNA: TGTGCCAGCAGCTTAGTCGGGGAGACCCAGTACTTC. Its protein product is CASSLVGETQYF.

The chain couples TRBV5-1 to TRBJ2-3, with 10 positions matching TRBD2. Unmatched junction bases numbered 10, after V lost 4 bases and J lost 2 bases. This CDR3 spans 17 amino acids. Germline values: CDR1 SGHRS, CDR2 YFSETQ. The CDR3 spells CASSLPLLAGNTDTQYF. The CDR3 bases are TGCGCCAGCAGCCTGCCCCTACTAGCGGGGAACACAGATACGCAGTATTTT.

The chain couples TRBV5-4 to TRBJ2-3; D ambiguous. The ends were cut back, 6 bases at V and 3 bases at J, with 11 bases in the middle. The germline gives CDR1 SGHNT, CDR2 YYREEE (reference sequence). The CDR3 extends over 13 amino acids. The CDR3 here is CASTSSVTDTQYF. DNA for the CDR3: TGTGCCAGCACCTCCTCGGTAACAGATACGCAGTATTTT.

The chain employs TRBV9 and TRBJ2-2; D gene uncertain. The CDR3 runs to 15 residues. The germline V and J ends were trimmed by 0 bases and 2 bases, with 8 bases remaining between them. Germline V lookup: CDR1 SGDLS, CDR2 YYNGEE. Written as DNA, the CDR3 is TGTGCCAGCAGCGTAGAACCTCGTAACACCGGGGAGCTGTTTTTT. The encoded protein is CASSVEPRNTGELFF. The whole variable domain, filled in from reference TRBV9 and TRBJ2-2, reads DSGVTQTPKHLITATGQRVTLRCSPRSGDLSVYWYQQSLDQGLQFLIQYYNGEERAKGNILERFSAQQFPDLHSELNLSSLELGDSALYFCASSVEPRNTGELFFGEGSRLTVL.

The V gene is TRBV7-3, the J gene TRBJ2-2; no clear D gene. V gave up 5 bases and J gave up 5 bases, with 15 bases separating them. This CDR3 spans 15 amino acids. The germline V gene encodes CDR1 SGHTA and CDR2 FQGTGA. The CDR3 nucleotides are TGTGCCAGCAGCCCCATGACGTGGCATACCGGGGAGCTGTTTTTT. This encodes CASSPMTWHTGELFF.

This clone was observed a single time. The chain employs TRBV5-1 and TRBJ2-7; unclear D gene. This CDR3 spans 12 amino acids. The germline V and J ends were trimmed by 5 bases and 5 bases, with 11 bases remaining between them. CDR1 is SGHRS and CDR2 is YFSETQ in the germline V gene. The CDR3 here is CASSRPQDEQYF. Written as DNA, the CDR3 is TGCGCCAGCAGTCGCCCCCAGGACGAGCAGTACTTC.

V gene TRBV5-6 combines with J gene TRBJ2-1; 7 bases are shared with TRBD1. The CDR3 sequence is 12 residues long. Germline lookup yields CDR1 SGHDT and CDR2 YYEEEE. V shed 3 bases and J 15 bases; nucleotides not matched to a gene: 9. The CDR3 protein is CASSSSRGSRFF. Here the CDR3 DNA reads TGTGCCAGCAGCTCCTCCAGGGGGTCCCGGTTCTTC.

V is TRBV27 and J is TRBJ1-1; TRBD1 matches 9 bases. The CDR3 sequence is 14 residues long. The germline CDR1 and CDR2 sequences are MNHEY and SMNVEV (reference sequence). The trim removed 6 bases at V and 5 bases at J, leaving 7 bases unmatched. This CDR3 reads CASRIQGAWTEAFF. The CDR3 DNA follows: TGTGCCAGCAGGATACAGGGGGCTTGGACTGAAGCTTTCTTT.

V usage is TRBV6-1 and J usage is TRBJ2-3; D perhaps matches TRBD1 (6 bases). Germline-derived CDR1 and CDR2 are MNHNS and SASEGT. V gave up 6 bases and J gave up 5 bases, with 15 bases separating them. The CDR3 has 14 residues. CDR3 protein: CASRGHLQGDTQYF. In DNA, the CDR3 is TGTGCCAGCAGGGGACATCTTCAAGGAGATACGCAGTATTTT.

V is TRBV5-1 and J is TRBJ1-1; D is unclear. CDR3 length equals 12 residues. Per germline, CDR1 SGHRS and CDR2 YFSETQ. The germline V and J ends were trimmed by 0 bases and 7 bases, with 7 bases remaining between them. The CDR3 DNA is TGCGCCAGCAGCTTGGACAGACTTGAAGCTTTCTTT. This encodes CASSLDRLEAFF.

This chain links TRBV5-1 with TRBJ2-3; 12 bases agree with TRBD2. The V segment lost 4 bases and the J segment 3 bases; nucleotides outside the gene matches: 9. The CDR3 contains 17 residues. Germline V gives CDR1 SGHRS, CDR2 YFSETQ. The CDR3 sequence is CASSLGTSGLTTDTQYF. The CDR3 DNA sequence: TGCGCCAGCAGCCTGGGGACTAGCGGGCTGACTACAGATACGCAGTATTTT.

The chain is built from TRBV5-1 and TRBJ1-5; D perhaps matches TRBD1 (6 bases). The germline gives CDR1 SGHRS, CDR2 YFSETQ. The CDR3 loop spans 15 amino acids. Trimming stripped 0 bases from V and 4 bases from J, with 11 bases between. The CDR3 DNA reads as TGCGCCAGCAGCTTGGACGGGGGCTGGAATCAGCCCCAGCATTTT. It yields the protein CASSLDGGWNQPQHF. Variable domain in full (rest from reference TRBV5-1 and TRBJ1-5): KAGVTQTPRYLIKTRGQQVTLSCSPISGHRSVSWYQQTPGQGLQFLFEYFSETQRNKGNFPGRFSGRQFSNSRSEMNVSTLELGDSALYLCASSLDGGWNQPQHFGDGTRLSIL.

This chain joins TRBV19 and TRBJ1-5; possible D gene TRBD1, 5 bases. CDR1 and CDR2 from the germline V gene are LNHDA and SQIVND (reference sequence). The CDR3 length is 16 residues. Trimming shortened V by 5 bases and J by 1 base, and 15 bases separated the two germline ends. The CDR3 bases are TGTGCCAGTAGTCTACGACAGATGGGGAGCAATCAGCCCCAGCATTTT. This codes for CASSLRQMGSNQPQHF.